This T cell receptor (beta chain) came from a study of cytomegalovirus exposure and HLA in healthy donors. The trim removed 5 bases at V and 3 bases at J, leaving 10 bases unmatched. The CDR3 consists of 15 residues. CDR1 is SGHVS and CDR2 is FQNEAQ in the germline V gene. Measured with immunoSEQ multiplex PCR; TCRdb has only the in-frame clones, and not every one. The profile shows tens of thousands of clones, 92% of them singletons. Sequencing used PBMCs. The TCR sequence derives from a man aged 18 to 30 in good health and CMV-seropositive. The chain has TRBV7-8 and TRBJ2-7, with 7 bases fitting TRBD1. Written as DNA, the CDR3 is TGTGCCAGCAGCGACAGGGACAGACAACGCTACGAGCAGTACTTC. Amino acids: CASSDRDRQRYEQYF.